This TCR beta chain is from a study of blood T cells in healthy people across ages. Trimming shortened V by 2 bases and J by 4 bases, and 17 bases separated the two germline ends. Germline loops: CDR1 SQVTM, CDR2 ANQGSEA. The CDR3 extends over 15 amino acids. A second PCR of about 7 to 11 cycles used a sample-barcoded 5' primer and a J-beta primer mix. TCRdb reprocessed the 5' RACE reads via MiXCR and lists one record per CDR3 protein. The sample has about 1,400,000 distinct CDR3 sequences, approximately 59% seen once. Specimen: blood. This sequence originates from a man younger than 35 in good health. The chain carries TRBV29-1 and TRBJ1-2; D is unresolved. Here the CDR3 reads CSVESVSEDFYGYTF. The CDR3 DNA reads as TGCAGCGTTGAAAGCGTGTCGGAGGACTTCTATGGCTACACCTTC. The entire variable domain, with the rest obtained from reference TRBV29-1 and TRBJ1-2, is as follows: SAVISQKPSRDICQRGTSLTIQCQVDSQVTMMFWYRQQPGQSLTLIATANQGSEATYESGFVIDKFPISRPNLTFSTLTVSNMSPEDSSIYLCSVESVSEDFYGYTFGSGTRLTVV.